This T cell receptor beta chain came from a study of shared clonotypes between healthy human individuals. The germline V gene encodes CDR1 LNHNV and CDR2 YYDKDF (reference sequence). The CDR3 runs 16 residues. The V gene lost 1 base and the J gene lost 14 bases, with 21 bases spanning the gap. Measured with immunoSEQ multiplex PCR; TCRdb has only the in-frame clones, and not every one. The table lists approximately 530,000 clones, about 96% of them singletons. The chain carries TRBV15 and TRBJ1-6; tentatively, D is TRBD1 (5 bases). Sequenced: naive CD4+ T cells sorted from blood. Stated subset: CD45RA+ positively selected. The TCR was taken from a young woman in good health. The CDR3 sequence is CATSRAGTGLGSTLHF. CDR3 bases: TGTGCCACCAGCAGAGCGGGGACTGGCTTAGGGTCTACCCTCCACTTT.